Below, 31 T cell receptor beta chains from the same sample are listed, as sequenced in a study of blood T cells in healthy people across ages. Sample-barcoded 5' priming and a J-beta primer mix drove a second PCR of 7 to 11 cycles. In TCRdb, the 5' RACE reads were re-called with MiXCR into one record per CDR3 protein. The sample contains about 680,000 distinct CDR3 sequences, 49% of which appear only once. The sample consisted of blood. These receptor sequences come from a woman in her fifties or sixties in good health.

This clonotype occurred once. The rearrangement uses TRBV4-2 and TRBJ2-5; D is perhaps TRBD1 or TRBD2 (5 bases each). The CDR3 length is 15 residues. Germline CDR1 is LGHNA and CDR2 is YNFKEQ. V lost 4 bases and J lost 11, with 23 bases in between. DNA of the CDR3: TGTGCCAGCAGCCCTAGAGGGGACCGGGGCAGAGAGCAGTACTTC. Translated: CASSPRGDRGREQYF.

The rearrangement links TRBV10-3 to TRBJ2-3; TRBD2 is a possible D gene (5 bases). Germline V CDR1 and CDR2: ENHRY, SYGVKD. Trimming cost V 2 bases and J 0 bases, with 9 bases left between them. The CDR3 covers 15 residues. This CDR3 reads CAISEVALSTDTQYF. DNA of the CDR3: TGTGCCATCAGTGAGGTAGCGCTTAGCACAGATACGCAGTATTTT.

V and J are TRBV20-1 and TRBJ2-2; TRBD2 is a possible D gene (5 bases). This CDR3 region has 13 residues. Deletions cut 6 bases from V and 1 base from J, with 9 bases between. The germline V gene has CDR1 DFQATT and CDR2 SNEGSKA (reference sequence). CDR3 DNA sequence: TGCAGTGCCCTACTAGGGAACACCGGGGAGCTGTTTTTT. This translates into CSALLGNTGELFF.

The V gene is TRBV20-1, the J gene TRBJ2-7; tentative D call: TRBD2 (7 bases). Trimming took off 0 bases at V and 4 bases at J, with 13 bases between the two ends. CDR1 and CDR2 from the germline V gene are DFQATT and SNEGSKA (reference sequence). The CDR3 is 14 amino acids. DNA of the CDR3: TGCAGTGCTAGAGACGGGGGGCGAAATTACGAGCAGTACTTC. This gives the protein CSARDGGRNYEQYF.

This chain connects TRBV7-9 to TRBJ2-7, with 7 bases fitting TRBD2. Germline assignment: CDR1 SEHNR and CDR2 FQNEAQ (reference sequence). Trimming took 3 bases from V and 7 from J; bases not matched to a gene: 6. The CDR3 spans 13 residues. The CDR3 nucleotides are TGTGCCAGCAGCTTCGGGGGGTTAGTGGAGCAGTACTTC. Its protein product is CASSFGGLVEQYF.

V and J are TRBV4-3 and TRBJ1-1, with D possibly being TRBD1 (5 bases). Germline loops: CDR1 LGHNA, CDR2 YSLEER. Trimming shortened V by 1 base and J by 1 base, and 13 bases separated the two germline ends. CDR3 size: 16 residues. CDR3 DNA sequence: TGCGCCAGCAGCCAAGCGGGGGGACGGACGAACACTGAAGCTTTCTTT. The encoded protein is CASSQAGGRTNTEAFF.

The CDR3 spells CASSSRPSVDYNEQFF. CDR3 DNA sequence: TGTGCCAGCAGCTCACGACCTAGCGTCGATTACAATGAGCAGTTCTTC. The chain uses TRBV7-3 and TRBJ2-1, with a possible D match to TRBD2 (6 bases). The CDR3 extends over 16 amino acids. The ends were cut back, 4 bases at V and 4 bases at J, with 17 bases in the middle. The V gene's germline CDR1 is SGHTA and CDR2 FQGTGA.

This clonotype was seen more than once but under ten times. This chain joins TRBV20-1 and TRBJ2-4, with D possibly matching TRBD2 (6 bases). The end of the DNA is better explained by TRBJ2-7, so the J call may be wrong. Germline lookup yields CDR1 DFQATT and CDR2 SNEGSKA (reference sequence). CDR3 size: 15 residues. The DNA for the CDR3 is TGCAGTGCCCGCAGGGTAGCGGCCGCCAATTACGAGCAGTACTTC. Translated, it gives CSARRVAAANYEQYF.

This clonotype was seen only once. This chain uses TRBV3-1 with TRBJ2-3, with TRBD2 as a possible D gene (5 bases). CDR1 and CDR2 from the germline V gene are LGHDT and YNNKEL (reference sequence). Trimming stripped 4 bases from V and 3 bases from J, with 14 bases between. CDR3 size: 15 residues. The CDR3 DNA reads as TGTGCCAGCAGCCGCATAGCGTATGGTACAGATACGCAGTATTTT. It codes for CASSRIAYGTDTQYF.

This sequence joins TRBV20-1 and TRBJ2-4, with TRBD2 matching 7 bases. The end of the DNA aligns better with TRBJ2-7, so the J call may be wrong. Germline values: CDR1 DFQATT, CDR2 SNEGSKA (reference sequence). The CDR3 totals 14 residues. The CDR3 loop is CSARVGGVGYEQYF. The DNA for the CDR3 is TGCAGTGCTAGAGTGGGGGGGGTGGGATACGAGCAGTACTTC.

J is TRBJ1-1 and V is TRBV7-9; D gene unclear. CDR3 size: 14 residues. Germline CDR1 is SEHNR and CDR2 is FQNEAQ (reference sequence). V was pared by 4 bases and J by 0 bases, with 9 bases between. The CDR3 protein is CASSSLKLNTEAFF. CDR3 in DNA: TGTGCCAGCAGCTCCCTAAAGTTGAACACTGAAGCTTTCTTT.

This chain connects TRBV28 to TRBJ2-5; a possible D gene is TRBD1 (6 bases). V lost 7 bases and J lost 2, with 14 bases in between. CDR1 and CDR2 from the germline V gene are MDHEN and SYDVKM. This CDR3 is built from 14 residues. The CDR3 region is CASISTGPQETQYF. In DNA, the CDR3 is TGTGCCAGCATCTCGACAGGACCACAAGAGACCCAGTACTTC.

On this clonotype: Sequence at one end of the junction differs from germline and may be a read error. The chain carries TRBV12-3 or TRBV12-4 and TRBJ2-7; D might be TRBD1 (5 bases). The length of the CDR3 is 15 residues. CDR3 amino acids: CASSLGRADSHEQYF. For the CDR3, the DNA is TGTGCCAGCAGTTTGGGCAGGGCAGACTCCCACGAGCAGTACTTC.

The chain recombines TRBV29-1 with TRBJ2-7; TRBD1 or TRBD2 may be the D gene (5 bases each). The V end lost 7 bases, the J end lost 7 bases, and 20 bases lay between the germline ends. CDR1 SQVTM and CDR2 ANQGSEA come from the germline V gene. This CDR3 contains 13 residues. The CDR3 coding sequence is TGCAGCGCCCAGTGGGACCGCCGTGGGGAGCAGTACTTC. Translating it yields CSAQWDRRGEQYF.

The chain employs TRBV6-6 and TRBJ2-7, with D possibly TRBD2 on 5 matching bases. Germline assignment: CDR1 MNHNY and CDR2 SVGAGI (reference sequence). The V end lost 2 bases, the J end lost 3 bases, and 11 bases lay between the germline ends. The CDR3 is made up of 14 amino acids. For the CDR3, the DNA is TGTGCCAGCAGTTACGACGAGGGCCTCTACGAGCAGTACTTC. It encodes CASSYDEGLYEQYF.

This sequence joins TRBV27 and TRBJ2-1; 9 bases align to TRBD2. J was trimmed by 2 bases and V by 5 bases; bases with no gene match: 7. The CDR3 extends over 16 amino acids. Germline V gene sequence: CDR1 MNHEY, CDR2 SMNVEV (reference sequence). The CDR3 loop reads CASSPVAGVPYNEQFF. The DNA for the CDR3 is TGTGCCAGCAGTCCCGTAGCGGGAGTGCCCTACAATGAGCAGTTCTTC.

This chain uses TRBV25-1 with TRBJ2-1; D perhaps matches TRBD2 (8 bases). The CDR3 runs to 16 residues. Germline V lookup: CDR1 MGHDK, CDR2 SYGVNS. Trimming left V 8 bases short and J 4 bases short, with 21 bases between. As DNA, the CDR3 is TGTGCCAGCGAGTTCGGGGGGGACAGAGATTACAATGAGCAGTTCTTC. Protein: CASEFGGDRDYNEQFF. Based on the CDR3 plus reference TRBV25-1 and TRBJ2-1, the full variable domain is EADIYQTPRYLVIGTGKKITLECSQTMGHDKMYWYQQDPGMELHLIHYSYGVNSTEKGDLSSESTVSRIRTEHFPLTLESARPSHTSQYLCASEFGGDRDYNEQFFGPGTRLTVL.

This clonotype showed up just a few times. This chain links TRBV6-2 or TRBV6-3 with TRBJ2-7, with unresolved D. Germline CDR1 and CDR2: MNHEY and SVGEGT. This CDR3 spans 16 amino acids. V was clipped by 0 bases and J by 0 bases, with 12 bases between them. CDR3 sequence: CASSYSPSSPSYEQYF. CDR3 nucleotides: TGTGCCAGCAGTTACTCCCCCAGCAGTCCCTCCTACGAGCAGTACTTC.

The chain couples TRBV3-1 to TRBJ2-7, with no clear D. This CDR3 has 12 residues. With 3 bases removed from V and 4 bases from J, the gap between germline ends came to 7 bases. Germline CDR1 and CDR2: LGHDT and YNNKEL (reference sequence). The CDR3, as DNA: TGTGCCAGCAGCCAGACCCAATACGAGCAGTACTTC. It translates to CASSQTQYEQYF.

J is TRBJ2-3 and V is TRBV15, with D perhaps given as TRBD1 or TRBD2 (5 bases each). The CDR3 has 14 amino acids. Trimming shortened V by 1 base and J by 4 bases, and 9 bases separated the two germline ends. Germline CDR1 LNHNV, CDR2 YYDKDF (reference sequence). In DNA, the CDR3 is TGTGCCACCAGCAGAGGAGGGGTCGCAGATACGCAGTATTTT. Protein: CATSRGGVADTQYF. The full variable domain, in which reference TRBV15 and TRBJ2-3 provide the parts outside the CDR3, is DAMVIQNPRYQVTQFGKPVTLSCSQTLNHNVMYWYQQKSSQAPKLLFHYYDKDFNNEADTPDNFQSRRPNTSFCFLDIRSPGLGDTAMYLCATSRGGVADTQYFGPGTRLTVL.

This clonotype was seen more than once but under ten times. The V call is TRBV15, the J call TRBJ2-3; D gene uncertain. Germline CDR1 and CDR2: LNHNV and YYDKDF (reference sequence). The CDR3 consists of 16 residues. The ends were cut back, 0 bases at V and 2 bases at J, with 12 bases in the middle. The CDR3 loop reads CATSRDYVGYTDTQYF. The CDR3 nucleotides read TGTGCCACCAGCAGAGATTATGTGGGATACACAGATACGCAGTATTTT.

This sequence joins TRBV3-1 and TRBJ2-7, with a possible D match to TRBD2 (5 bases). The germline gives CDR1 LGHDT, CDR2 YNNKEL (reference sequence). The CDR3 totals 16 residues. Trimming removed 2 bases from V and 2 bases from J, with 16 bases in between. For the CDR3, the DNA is TGTGCCAGCAGCCAATATAGCGCCCCACCCCCCTACGAGCAGTACTTC. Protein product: CASSQYSAPPPYEQYF.

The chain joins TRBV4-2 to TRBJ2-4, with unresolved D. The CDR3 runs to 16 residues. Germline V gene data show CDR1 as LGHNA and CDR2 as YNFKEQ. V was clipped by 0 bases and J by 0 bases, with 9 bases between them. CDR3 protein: CASSQDLLIAKNIQYF. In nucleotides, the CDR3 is TGTGCCAGCAGCCAAGACTTATTAATAGCCAAAAACATTCAGTACTTC.

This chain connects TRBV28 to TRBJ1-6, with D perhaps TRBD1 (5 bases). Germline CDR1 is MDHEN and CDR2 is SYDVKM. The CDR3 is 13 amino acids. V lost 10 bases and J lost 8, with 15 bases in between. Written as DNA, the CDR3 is TGTGCCACTGGGACGGAATATGATTCACCCCTCCACTTT. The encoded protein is CATGTEYDSPLHF.

CDR3 region: CSVSRTRGSYNEQFF. Here the CDR3 DNA reads TGCAGTGTAAGCCGGACTCGCGGCTCCTACAATGAGCAGTTCTTC. The rearrangement links TRBV20-1 to TRBJ2-1; possibly TRBD2 for D (5 bases). The germline CDR1 and CDR2 sequences are DFQATT and SNEGSKA (reference sequence). CDR3 length: 15 amino acids. Trimming cost V 7 bases and J 0 bases, with 16 bases left between them.

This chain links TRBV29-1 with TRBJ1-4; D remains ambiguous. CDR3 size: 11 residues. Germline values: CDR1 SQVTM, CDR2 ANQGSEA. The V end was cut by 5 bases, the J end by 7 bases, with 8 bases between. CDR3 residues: CSVWTGEKLFF. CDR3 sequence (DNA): TGCAGCGTTTGGACGGGTGAAAAACTGTTTTTT.

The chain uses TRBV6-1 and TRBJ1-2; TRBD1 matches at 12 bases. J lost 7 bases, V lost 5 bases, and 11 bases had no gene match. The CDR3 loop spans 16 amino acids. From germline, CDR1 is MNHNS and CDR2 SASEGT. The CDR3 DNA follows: TGTGCCAGCAGTAAATTACCGGGACAGGGGGCGCTTGGCTACACCTTC. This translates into CASSKLPGQGALGYTF.

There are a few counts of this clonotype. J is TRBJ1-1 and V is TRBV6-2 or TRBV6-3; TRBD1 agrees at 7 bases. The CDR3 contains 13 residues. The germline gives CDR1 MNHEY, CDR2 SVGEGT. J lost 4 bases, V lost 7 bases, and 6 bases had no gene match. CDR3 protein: CASNDHRGTEAFF. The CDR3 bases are TGTGCCAGCAACGACCACAGGGGCACTGAAGCTTTCTTT.

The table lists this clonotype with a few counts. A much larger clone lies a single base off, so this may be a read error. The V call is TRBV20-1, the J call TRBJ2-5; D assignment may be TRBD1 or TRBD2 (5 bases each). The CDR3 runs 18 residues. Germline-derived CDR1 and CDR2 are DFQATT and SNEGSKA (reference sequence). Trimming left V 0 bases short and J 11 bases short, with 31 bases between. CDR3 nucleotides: TGCAGTGCTAGAGACCCCCGGGGCAGTTCAGGTCAGGACAATGAGCAGTACTTC. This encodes CSARDPRGSSGQDNEQYF.

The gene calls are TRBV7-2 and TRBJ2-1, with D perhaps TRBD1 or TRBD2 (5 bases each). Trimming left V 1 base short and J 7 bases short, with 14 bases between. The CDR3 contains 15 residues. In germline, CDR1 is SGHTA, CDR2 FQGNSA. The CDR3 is CASSLVRGSGNEQFF. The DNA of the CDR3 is TGTGCCAGCAGCTTAGTTAGGGGATCGGGGAATGAGCAGTTCTTC.

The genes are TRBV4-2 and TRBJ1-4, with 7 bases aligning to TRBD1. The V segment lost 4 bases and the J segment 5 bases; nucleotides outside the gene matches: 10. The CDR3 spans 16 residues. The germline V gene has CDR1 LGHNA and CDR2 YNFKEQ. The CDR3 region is CASSLLLGGVNEKLFF. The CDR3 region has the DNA TGTGCCAGCAGCCTCCTCTTAGGGGGCGTCAATGAAAAACTGTTTTTT.